A selection of T cell receptor beta chains follows, all from one sample in a study of blood T cell repertoires in COVID-19. Libraries were prepared by immunoSEQ multiplex PCR; TCRdb keeps only in-frame clonotypes and omits some of them. The data contain 60,000 to 65,000 clones, 85% to 90% of them seen just once; the ten biggest clones take up around 8.3%. Specimen: peripheral blood. These receptors were obtained from a human donor with active COVID-19. The donor label of this sample is uncertain. CDR3s include the opening cysteine and the closing phenylalanine or tryptophan. A D gene is named only where the DNA matches it firmly. The size of a clone is reported for some rows only, either as once, few or many, or as a class for expanded clones.

size: once
J: TRBJ1-2
V: TRBV30
D: TRBD1
CDR3: CAWSVLPGGGSGYTF
DNA: TGTGCCTGGAGTGTACTCCCAGGGGGAGGATCCGGCTACACCTTC

size: NA
J: TRBJ2-4
V: TRBV24-1
D: NA
CDR3: CATSDQGGGAKNIQYF
DNA: TGTGCCACCAGTGACCAGGGGGGAGGCGCCAAAAACATTCAGTACTTC

size: NA
J: TRBJ2-2
V: TRBV30
D: NA
CDR3: CAWSAGYTGELFF
DNA: TGTGCCTGGAGTGCGGGGTACACCGGGGAGCTGTTTTTT

size: once
J: TRBJ1-2
V: TRBV18
D: TRBD1
CDR3: CASSPRQGDGYGYTF
DNA: TGTGCCAGCTCACCCCGACAGGGAGACGGCTATGGCTACACCTTC

size: NA
J: TRBJ2-7
V: TRBV4-1
D: NA
CDR3: CASSQDWGRSYEQYF
DNA: TGCGCCAGCAGCCAAGATTGGGGGCGCTCCTACGAGCAGTACTTC

size: once
J: TRBJ1-2
V: TRBV5-6
D: TRBD1
CDR3: CASSLTRDSPHGYTF
DNA: TGTGCCAGCAGCCTAACAAGGGACAGCCCTCATGGCTACACCTTC

size: NA
J: TRBJ2-2
V: TRBV6-2/TRBV6-3
D: NA
CDR3: CASSYSGRNTGELFF
DNA: TGTGCCAGCAGTTACTCTGGCAGGAACACCGGGGAGCTGTTTTTT

size: NA
J: TRBJ2-3
V: TRBV28
D: TRBD2
CDR3: CASSRGTSGRTDTQYF
DNA: TGTGCCAGCAGCCGCGGGACTAGCGGGAGAACAGATACGCAGTATTTT

size: NA
J: TRBJ2-3
V: TRBV10-3
D: TRBD2
CDR3: CAISESAASLTSGVVDTQYF
DNA: TGTGCCATCAGTGAGTCTGCCGCCTCCTTAACTAGCGGGGTTGTAGATACGCAGTATTTT

size: NA
J: TRBJ2-5
V: TRBV28
D: NA
CDR3: CASSFTWGEAGQETQYF
DNA: TGTGCCAGCAGTTTTACATGGGGGGAGGCGGGTCAAGAGACCCAGTACTTC

size: NA
J: TRBJ2-2
V: TRBV9
D: NA
CDR3: CASSEGHLNTGELFF
DNA: TGTGCCAGCAGCGAGGGACACCTGAACACCGGGGAGCTGTTTTTT

size: NA
J: TRBJ2-3
V: TRBV27
D: TRBD1
CDR3: CASSSGQGRGTDTQYF
DNA: TGTGCCAGCAGTTCCGGACAGGGGCGAGGCACAGATACGCAGTATTTT

size: NA
J: TRBJ2-7
V: TRBV4-2
D: TRBD2
CDR3: CASSQAVAGYEQYF
DNA: TGTGCCAGCAGCCAAGCGGTAGCGGGATACGAGCAGTACTTC

size: NA
J: TRBJ2-1
V: TRBV7-9
D: TRBD2
CDR3: CASSLGLAGGSNEQFF
DNA: TGTGCCAGCAGCCTTGGACTAGCGGGAGGGTCCAATGAGCAGTTCTTC

size: NA
J: TRBJ1-6
V: TRBV30
D: TRBD1
CDR3: CACYRGSNNSPLHF
DNA: TGTGCCTGCTACAGGGGGTCAAATAATTCACCCCTCCACTTT

size: NA
J: TRBJ2-7
V: TRBV21-1
D: NA
CDR3: CASSKIGVVTSGEGIEQYF
DNA: TGTGCCAGCAGCAAAATAGGAGTTGTTACTAGCGGGGAGGGAATCGAGCAGTACTTC

size: NA
J: TRBJ2-3
V: TRBV28
D: NA
CDR3: CASSVQGTVDTQYF
DNA: TGTGCCAGCAGTGTACAGGGTACGGTAGATACGCAGTATTTT

size: NA
J: TRBJ2-1
V: TRBV19
D: NA
CDR3: CASSATRTDGLLFF
DNA: TGTGCCAGTAGTGCAACCCGGACAGACGGATTACTGTTCTTC

size: NA
J: TRBJ2-5
V: TRBV27
D: NA
CDR3: CASHGGETQYF
DNA: TGTGCCAGCCACGGGGGAGAGACCCAGTACTTC

size: few
J: TRBJ2-1
V: TRBV27
D: TRBD1
CDR3: CASQDRGPLDEQFF
DNA: TGTGCCAGCCAAGACAGGGGCCCCCTTGATGAGCAGTTCTTC

size: NA
J: TRBJ2-7
V: TRBV15
D: TRBD1
CDR3: CATSGRTGYYEQYF
DNA: TGTGCCACCAGCGGTCGGACAGGGTACTACGAGCAGTACTTC

size: once
J: TRBJ1-4
V: TRBV23-1
D: NA
CDR3: CASSQSRGNENLFF
DNA: TGCGCCAGCAGTCAATCGAGAGGTAATGAAAACCTGTTTTTT

size: NA
J: TRBJ2-7
V: TRBV30
D: TRBD1
CDR3: CAWSVGTGGSYEQYF
DNA: TGTGCCTGGAGTGTAGGGACAGGGGGTTCGTATGAGCAGTACTTC

size: NA
J: TRBJ2-7
V: TRBV2
D: NA
CDR3: CASMTLPGEQYF
DNA: TGTGCCAGCATGACTCTCCCGGGGGAGCAGTACTTC

size: NA
J: TRBJ1-2
V: TRBV18
D: NA
CDR3: CASSPLTDGYTF
DNA: TGTGCCAGCTCACCCCTGACAGATGGCTACACCTTC

size: NA
J: TRBJ2-7
V: TRBV11-2
D: TRBD2
CDR3: CASSFSGRKYEQYF
DNA: TGTGCCAGCAGCTTTAGCGGGAGGAAGTACGAGCAGTACTTC

size: NA
J: TRBJ2-7
V: TRBV13
D: NA
CDR3: CASSLGAGTYEQYF
DNA: TGTGCCAGCAGCTTAGGTGCAGGGACCTACGAGCAGTACTTC

size: NA
J: TRBJ2-1
V: TRBV6-5
D: TRBD2
CDR3: CASSYGLAVANEQFF
DNA: TGTGCCAGCAGTTACGGACTAGCGGTTGCCAATGAGCAGTTCTTC